Listed here are 31 T cell receptor beta chains from one sample, sequenced in a study of T cells in Graves' hyperthyroidism and ophthalmopathy. It was RNA transcripts that yielded the amplified TCR beta CDR3 regions. HTBI primers were the set used in a first-round RT-PCR of the TCR CDR3. In TCRdb, the multiplex PCR reads were re-called with MiXCR into one record per CDR3 protein. The table has about 620,000 distinct CDR3 sequences, roughly 17% seen once; the top ten hold less than 4.5%. Sequencing was performed on blood. All receptors derive from a woman between 25 and 40 years old with Graves' hyperthyroidism.

A few counts support this clonotype. The V and J genes are TRBV5-5 and TRBJ2-4; D unclear. Trimming shortened V by 4 bases and J by 8 bases, and 4 bases separated the two germline ends. This CDR3 has 10 amino acids. Germline CDR1 and CDR2: SGHKS and YYEKEE (reference sequence). The CDR3 sequence: CASSGDIQYF. Here the CDR3 DNA reads TGTGCCAGCAGCGGGGACATTCAGTACTTC.

The CDR3 sequence is CASSERDRGLDTQYF. In DNA form, the CDR3 reads TGTGCCAGCAGCGAGAGGGACAGGGGGTTGGATACGCAGTATTTT. The chain uses TRBV9 and TRBJ2-3, with 11 positions matching TRBD1. The CDR3 runs to 15 residues. The junction had 6 bases not matched to a gene; V was cut back by 3 bases and J by 6 bases. In germline, CDR1 is SGDLS, CDR2 YYNGEE. Full variable domain (rest looked up from reference TRBV9 and TRBJ2-3): DSGVTQTPKHLITATGQRVTLRCSPRSGDLSVYWYQQSLDQGLQFLIQYYNGEERAKGNILERFSAQQFPDLHSELNLSSLELGDSALYFCASSERDRGLDTQYFGPGTRLTVL.

There are a few counts of this clonotype. A junction boundary mismatches the germline segment, possibly from a read error. This chain uses TRBV6-1 with TRBJ2-2, with 7 bases identical to TRBD2. CDR1 and CDR2 from the germline V gene are MNHNS and SASEGT. The length of the CDR3 is 15 residues. CDR3 sequence reads: CAGSVGGRNTGELFF. The CDR3 DNA is TGTGCCGGCAGTGTTGGCGGGAGAAACACCGGGGAGCTGTTTTTT.

This clonotype was seen only a few times. CDR3 protein: CASSEARGPTDTQYF. The CDR3 nucleotides are TGTGCCAGCAGTGAGGCGCGAGGACCCACAGATACGCAGTATTTT. The V gene is TRBV2, the J gene TRBJ2-3; no clear D gene. V was cut by 3 bases and J by 2 bases, with 12 bases left in between. CDR1 SNHLY and CDR2 FYNNEI come from the germline V gene. CDR3 length: 15 residues.

This clonotype was counted ten times or more. CDR3 in DNA: TGTGCCAGCAGTGCTTCAATGGGTCTCTGGGGCAACGAGCAGTACTTC. Translating gives CASSASMGLWGNEQYF. The chain links TRBV6-1 to TRBJ2-7; D is perhaps TRBD1 (5 bases). The V end lost 4 bases, the J end lost 5 bases, and 21 bases lay between the germline ends. CDR1 is MNHNS, CDR2 SASEGT, per germline. The CDR3 runs 16 residues.

V gene TRBV24-1 combines with J gene TRBJ1-2; D is ambiguous. The CDR3 is made up of 15 amino acids. CDR1 and CDR2 (germline): KGHDR, SFDVKD. Trimming took 3 bases from V and 8 from J, leaving 18 bases between them. CDR3 region: CATSDTVGSGGGYTF. The DNA for the CDR3 is TGTGCCACCAGTGATACCGTGGGGAGTGGAGGGGGCTACACCTTC.

The chain combines TRBV12-3 or TRBV12-4 with TRBJ1-4; D remains unclear. The CDR3 covers 14 residues. The V end was cut by 5 bases, the J end by 7 bases, with 14 bases between. The CDR3 here is CASSTTYRTEKLFF. In DNA, the CDR3 is TGTGCCAGCAGTACTACCTACCGGACTGAAAAACTGTTTTTT.

This chain links TRBV6-6 with TRBJ2-7, with 9 bases matching TRBD2. V shed 0 bases and J 3 bases; nucleotides not matched to a gene: 6. This CDR3 has 16 residues. Germline lookup yields CDR1 MNHNY and CDR2 SVGAGI (reference sequence). The CDR3 region is CASSYSSSGVFYEQYF. CDR3 in DNA: TGTGCCAGCAGTTACTCGTCTAGCGGGGTATTCTACGAGCAGTACTTC.

On this clonotype itself: This likely comes from a read error, as the CDR3 has no conserved phenylalanine or tryptophan at its end. The CDR3 nucleotides read TGTGCCAGCAGCCCGGGGACAGGGATCCCTGGCTACACCCTC. This gives the protein CASSPGTGIPGYTL. The J gene is TRBJ1-2, the V gene TRBV7-2; 9 bases are a match to TRBD1. This CDR3 has 14 residues. Germline trimming cut 5 bases from V and 7 bases from J; bases unmatched to any gene: 8. CDR1 is SGHTA, CDR2 FQGNSA, per germline.

This clonotype was counted ten times or more. The chain carries TRBV12-3 or TRBV12-4 and TRBJ2-7; possibly TRBD1 for D (5 bases). V lost 2 bases, J lost 4 bases, and 12 bases lay in between. The CDR3 runs to 14 residues. The CDR3 is CASSLQGQGYEQYF. Here the CDR3 DNA reads TGTGCCAGCAGTTTACAGGGCCAGGGATACGAGCAGTACTTC.

Ten or more counts support this clonotype. The chain employs TRBV11-2 and TRBJ2-1; a weak D match, TRBD2 (5 bases). V lost 5 bases and J lost 5, with 19 bases in between. The germline V gene has CDR1 SGHAT and CDR2 FQNNGV. The CDR3 loop spans 16 amino acids. CDR3 sequence: CASSALRGPFNNEQFF. The CDR3 DNA reads as TGTGCCAGCAGCGCCCTTCGAGGGCCATTCAACAATGAGCAGTTCTTC.

This clonotype has more than one count but fewer than ten. This chain connects TRBV4-1 to TRBJ2-5; a weak D match, TRBD2 (6 bases). V lost 4 bases to trimming and J lost 2 bases, with 14 bases between them. Germline CDR1 and CDR2: MGHRA and YSYEKL. This CDR3 is 15 amino acids long. CDR3 nucleotides: TGCGCCAGCAGCCTAGATCGGAGCGGGCAAGAGACCCAGTACTTC. Protein sequence: CASSLDRSGQETQYF.

The V call is TRBV30, the J call TRBJ2-1; 7 positions match TRBD1. Germline lookup yields CDR1 GTSNPN and CDR2 SVGIG (reference sequence). Trimming removed 8 bases from V and 0 bases from J; junction bases left unmatched: 4. The CDR3 has 13 residues. The CDR3 region is CARGLSSYNEQFF. DNA of the CDR3: TGTGCCAGGGGGCTGAGCTCCTACAATGAGCAGTTCTTC.

This chain links TRBV7-6 with TRBJ2-7; D possibly uses TRBD1 or TRBD2 (5 bases each). Germline V gives CDR1 SGHVS, CDR2 FNYEAQ. This CDR3 contains 12 residues. V lost 3 bases and J lost 6, with 9 bases in between. The CDR3 protein is CASSFGDGEQYF. In DNA form, the CDR3 reads TGTGCCAGCAGCTTTGGGGACGGCGAGCAGTACTTC.

The V and J genes are TRBV28 and TRBJ1-6; D is ambiguous. The germline V gene encodes CDR1 MDHEN and CDR2 SYDVKM. The CDR3 spans 13 residues. The V gene lost 7 bases and the J gene lost 9 bases, with 13 bases spanning the gap. CDR3 nucleotide sequence: TGTGCCAGCAATGGTCAGGTCTCTTCACCCCTCCACTTT. This sequence encodes CASNGQVSSPLHF.

Only a few counts were recorded for this clonotype. The chain employs TRBV19 and TRBJ2-1, with 8 bases lining up with TRBD1. The germline CDR1 and CDR2 sequences are LNHDA and SQIVND (reference sequence). Losses at the gene ends were 10 bases for V and 4 bases for J; bases not matched to a gene: 9. The CDR3 contains 14 residues. The CDR3 protein is CATNPGQGYNEQFF. The CDR3 bases are TGTGCCACCAACCCCGGACAGGGTTACAATGAGCAGTTCTTC.

This clonotype was counted many times. Germline and junction disagree at one end, which may indicate a read error. The chain has TRBV4-2 and TRBJ2-7, with 11 bases that match TRBD2. The germline CDR1 and CDR2 sequences are LGHNA and YNFKEQ. The CDR3 has 15 residues. The CDR3 sequence: CASSQAGTSGYEQYF. The CDR3 nucleotides read TGCGCCAGCAGCCAAGCCGGGACTAGCGGCTACGAGCAGTACTTC.

This clonotype was seen many times. This sequence joins TRBV11-1 and TRBJ1-4; weak D call: TRBD1 (5 bases). Between the trimmed V and J ends, which lost 5 bases and 6 bases, there was a span of 16 bases. Germline CDR1 SGHAT, CDR2 FQDESV (reference sequence). The CDR3 is 15 amino acids. CDR3 protein: CASSDGGRRDEKLFF. The CDR3 bases are TGTGCCAGCAGCGACGGGGGACGCCGGGATGAAAAACTGTTTTTT. Based on the CDR3 plus reference TRBV11-1 and TRBJ1-4, the full variable domain is EAEVAQSPRYKITEKSQAVAFWCDPISGHATLYWYRQILGQGPELLVQFQDESVVDDSQLPKDRFSAERLKGVDSTLKIQPAELGDSAMYLCASSDGGRRDEKLFFGSGTQLSVL.

This clonotype has at least ten counts. The chain recombines TRBV12-3 or TRBV12-4 with TRBJ2-7; a possible D gene is TRBD1 (6 bases). Trimming removed 5 bases from V and 0 bases from J, with 8 bases in between. This CDR3 has 13 amino acids. The CDR3 protein is CASSRQVSYEQYF. DNA of the CDR3: TGTGCCAGCAGTCGACAGGTCTCCTACGAGCAGTACTTC.

This clonotype has ten or more counts. This rearrangement joins TRBV28 to TRBJ2-4; the match to TRBD2 covers 13 bases. This CDR3 is 15 amino acids long. V lost 5 bases to trimming and J lost 12 bases; unmatched junction nucleotides: 10. Germline V gives CDR1 MDHEN, CDR2 SYDVKM. The CDR3 spells CASSIRTSGGLSQYF. DNA of the CDR3: TGTGCCAGCAGTATACGGACTAGCGGGGGTCTAAGTCAGTACTTC. Full variable domain (remainder filled in from reference TRBV28 and TRBJ2-4): DVKVTQSSRYLVKRTGEKVFLECVQDMDHENMFWYRQDPGLGLRLIYFSYDVKMKEKGDIPEGYSVSREKKERFSLILESASTNQTSMYLCASSIRTSGGLSQYFGAGTRLSVL.

The chain carries TRBV20-1 and TRBJ1-1; D is perhaps TRBD1 (6 bases). V lost 3 bases, J lost 5 bases, and 16 bases lay in between. This CDR3 contains 14 residues. Germline V gene lookup returns CDR1 DFQATT and CDR2 SNEGSKA (reference sequence). CDR3 coding DNA: TGCAGTGCTAGGAGGGGGTCCCCAGCGACTGAAGCTTTCTTT. Translated, it gives CSARRGSPATEAFF.

This clonotype has just one count. Lacking the conserved final phenylalanine or tryptophan, this CDR3 likely reflects a read error. V is TRBV27 and J is TRBJ2-3, with D possibly TRBD1 on 5 matching bases. The germline gives CDR1 MNHEY, CDR2 SMNVEV (reference sequence). Trimming cost V 5 bases and J 2 bases, with 8 bases left between them. This CDR3 has 13 amino acids. The CDR3 is CASSPGLTDTQYS. The CDR3 region has the DNA TGTGCCAGCAGTCCAGGGCTCACAGATACGCAGTATTCT.

This clonotype was counted at least ten times. The chain employs TRBV6-2 or TRBV6-3 and TRBJ2-7; D might be TRBD1 (6 bases). There are 13 residues in the CDR3. V was shortened by 6 bases and J by 2 bases, with 11 bases between the two germline ends. Germline loops: CDR1 MNHEY, CDR2 SVGEGT. This CDR3 reads CASRPTGPYEQYF. Here the CDR3 DNA reads TGTGCCAGCAGACCGACAGGCCCCTACGAGCAGTACTTC.

This clonotype came up many times. The V and J genes are TRBV12-3 or TRBV12-4 and TRBJ1-5, with D perhaps matching TRBD1 (5 bases). The CDR3 sequence is 13 residues long. Trimming shortened V by 6 bases and J by 3 bases, and 9 bases separated the two germline ends. The CDR3 protein is CASSGGLNQPQHF. CDR3 nucleotide sequence: TGTGCCAGCAGCGGGGGTCTCAATCAGCCCCAGCATTTT.

This clonotype was recorded many times. V usage is TRBV20-1 and J usage is TRBJ2-7, with D maybe TRBD2 (6 bases). This CDR3 region has 16 residues. Germline V gene data show CDR1 as DFQATT and CDR2 as SNEGSKA (reference sequence). V lost 2 bases and J 0 bases, leaving 17 bases between the germline ends. CDR3 loop: CSARPRAREVSYEQYF. CDR3 in DNA: TGCAGTGCTAGACCCCGGGCCAGGGAGGTCTCCTACGAGCAGTACTTC.

This clonotype was picked up a small number of times. The CDR3 DNA reads TGCAGTGCTAGGGACAGGAGCTCTGGGGCCAACGTCCTGACTTTC. This translates into CSARDRSSGANVLTF. This rearrangement joins TRBV20-1 to TRBJ2-6; TRBD1 matches 7 bases. The J segment lost 0 bases and the V segment lost 3 bases, leaving 2 bases of the junction unmatched. The V gene's germline CDR1 is DFQATT and CDR2 SNEGSKA (reference sequence). The CDR3 spans 15 residues.

This clonotype was counted only a few times. This sequence joins TRBV29-1 and TRBJ2-6; possibly TRBD1 or TRBD2 for D (6 bases each). CDR3 size: 16 residues. CDR1 and CDR2 from the germline V gene are SQVTM and ANQGSEA. V lost 0 bases and J 4 bases, leaving 13 bases between the germline ends. The CDR3 bases are TGCAGCGTTGAAGAGAATGGGGGGCCCGGGGCCAACGTCCTGACTTTC. This translates into CSVEENGGPGANVLTF.

This clonotype was seen a handful of times. The chain is built from TRBV13 and TRBJ2-3; possible D gene TRBD1, 5 bases. Trimming stripped 4 bases from V and 3 bases from J, with 17 bases between. The CDR3 length is 16 residues. From germline, CDR1 is PRHDT and CDR2 FYEKMQ (reference sequence). The chain's CDR3 is CASSSRVGVKTDTQYF. For the CDR3, the DNA is TGTGCCAGCAGCTCAAGGGTAGGGGTGAAAACAGATACGCAGTATTTT.

The V gene is TRBV5-6, the J gene TRBJ1-5; D unclear. Deletions cut 1 base from V and 0 bases from J, with 8 bases between. Germline CDR1 reads SGHDT; CDR2 reads YYEEEE. This CDR3 region has 15 residues. As DNA, the CDR3 is TGTGCCAGCAGCTTGAATCCACTTAGCAATCAGCCCCAGCATTTT. Translating gives CASSLNPLSNQPQHF.

This clonotype came up many times. V is TRBV3-1 and J is TRBJ1-2; possible D gene TRBD1, 6 bases. The CDR3 extends over 13 amino acids. The ends were cut back, 7 bases at V and 7 bases at J, with 16 bases in the middle. Germline assignment: CDR1 LGHDT and CDR2 YNNKEL (reference sequence). CDR3 amino acids: CASTSQGRGGYTF. In nucleotides, the CDR3 is TGTGCCAGCACCTCACAGGGCCGCGGTGGCTACACCTTC. Complete variable domain (other parts from reference TRBV3-1 and TRBJ1-2): DTAVSQTPKYLVTQMGNDKSIKCEQNLGHDTMYWYKQDSKKFLKIMFSYNNKELIINETVPNRFSPKSPDKAHLNLHINSLELGDSAVYFCASTSQGRGGYTFGSGTRLTVV.

This clonotype was seen at least ten times. The chain has TRBV29-1 and TRBJ2-1; D gene uncertain. The CDR3 contains 13 residues. The germline V and J ends were trimmed by 6 bases and 3 bases, with 12 bases remaining between them. The germline V gene has CDR1 SQVTM and CDR2 ANQGSEA. CDR3 protein: CSVSLRIYNEQFF. The DNA of the CDR3 is TGCAGCGTGTCACTACGAATCTACAATGAGCAGTTCTTC.